These 2 T cell receptor beta chains share one sample of origin, sequenced in a study of radiotherapy plus CTLA-4 blockade in lung cancer. The repertoire was sequenced with immunoSEQ multiplex PCR; TCRdb's copy has only in-frame clones and lacks some. The sample lists tens of thousands of clones; under 85% were seen once. The sequencing here drew on peripheral blood, taken from a patient treated with radiotherapy plus ipilimumab. The receptors stem from a human donor with non-small cell lung cancer who had a partial response to radiotherapy plus ipilimumab.

This chain connects TRBV4-2 to TRBJ2-3; tentative D call: TRBD1 (5 bases). Germline CDR1 and CDR2: LGHNA and YNFKEQ. Deletions cut 1 base from V and 4 bases from J, with 9 bases between. The CDR3 length is 14 residues. The CDR3 spells CASSQVPGSDTQYF. The CDR3 DNA follows: TGTGCCAGCAGCCAAGTCCCAGGGTCAGATACGCAGTATTTT.

This clone has only a few counts. V is TRBV10-2 and J is TRBJ1-1; D might be TRBD1 (6 bases). The CDR3 has 14 residues. Germline V gene data show CDR1 as WSHSY and CDR2 as SAAADI. V was shortened by 3 bases and J by 2 bases, with 10 bases between the two germline ends. The CDR3 spells CASSEPGVNTEAFF. The DNA for the CDR3 is TGCGCCAGCAGTGAACCAGGGGTTAACACTGAAGCTTTCTTT.